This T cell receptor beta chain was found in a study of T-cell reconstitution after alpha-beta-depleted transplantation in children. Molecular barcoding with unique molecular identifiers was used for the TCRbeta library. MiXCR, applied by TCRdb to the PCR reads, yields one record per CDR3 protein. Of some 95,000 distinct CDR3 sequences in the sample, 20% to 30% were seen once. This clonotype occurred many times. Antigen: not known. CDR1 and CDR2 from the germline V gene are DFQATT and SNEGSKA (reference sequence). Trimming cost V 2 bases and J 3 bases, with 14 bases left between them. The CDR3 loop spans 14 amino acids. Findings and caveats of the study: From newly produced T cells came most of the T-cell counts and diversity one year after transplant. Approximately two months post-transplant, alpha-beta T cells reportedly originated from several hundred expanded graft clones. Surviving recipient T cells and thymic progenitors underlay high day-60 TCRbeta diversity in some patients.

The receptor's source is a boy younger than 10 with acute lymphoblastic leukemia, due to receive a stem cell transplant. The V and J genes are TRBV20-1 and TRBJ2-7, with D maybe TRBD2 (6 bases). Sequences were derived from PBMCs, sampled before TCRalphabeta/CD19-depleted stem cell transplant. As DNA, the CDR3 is TGCAGTGCTAGAATCGCGGTGGGGGGCTACGAGCAGTACTTC. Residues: CSARIAVGGYEQYF.